A selection of T cell receptor beta chains follows, all from one sample in a study of cytomegalovirus exposure and HLA in healthy donors. Clones were read by immunoSEQ multiplex PCR, and TCRdb kept only the in-frame ones, dropping some. The table has 100,000 to 150,000 clones, around 90% seen once; the top ten hold 1.5% to 2%. The sequenced sample was PBMCs. The receptors stem from a woman aged 18-30 years in good health and CMV-seronegative. Each CDR3 is given with its conserved first and last residue. The order of the fields is V gene, D gene, J gene, clone size, CDR3 protein, CDR3 DNA. A D gene is named only where the DNA matches it firmly. Clone size is shown for a subset of rows, as once, few, many or a class of expanded clone.

V gene: TRBV7-9
D gene: TRBD1
J gene: TRBJ1-4
clone size: .
CDR3 protein: CASSQNIGQGAEKLFF
CDR3 DNA: TGTGCCAGCAGCCAGAACATTGGACAGGGTGCAGAAAAACTGTTTTTT

V gene: TRBV9
D gene: .
J gene: TRBJ2-7
clone size: once
CDR3 protein: CASSVDSVFYEQYF
CDR3 DNA: TGTGCCAGCAGCGTTGATTCGGTATTCTACGAGCAGTACTTC

V gene: TRBV19
D gene: .
J gene: TRBJ1-5
clone size: few
CDR3 protein: CASRPGHSNQPQHF
CDR3 DNA: TGTGCCAGTAGACCGGGACATTCCAACCAGCCCCAGCATTTT

V gene: TRBV6-5
D gene: .
J gene: TRBJ2-7
clone size: .
CDR3 protein: CASSYERGGEQYF
CDR3 DNA: TGTGCCAGCAGTTACGAAAGGGGGGGGGAGCAGTACTTC

V gene: TRBV11-2
D gene: TRBD1
J gene: TRBJ1-1
clone size: .
CDR3 protein: CASSIGTGGKNTEAFF
CDR3 DNA: TGTGCCAGCAGCATCGGGACAGGGGGAAAGAACACTGAAGCTTTCTTT

V gene: TRBV7-9
D gene: TRBD1
J gene: TRBJ2-7
clone size: .
CDR3 protein: CASSFRDRAYEQYF
CDR3 DNA: TGTGCCAGCAGCTTCCGGGACAGGGCCTACGAGCAGTACTTC

V gene: TRBV13
D gene: .
J gene: TRBJ2-3
clone size: .
CDR3 protein: CASSPARDTQYF
CDR3 DNA: TGTGCCAGCAGCCCCGCGCGGGATACGCAGTATTTT

V gene: TRBV11-2
D gene: .
J gene: TRBJ2-7
clone size: few
CDR3 protein: CASSLAGVRTYEQYF
CDR3 DNA: TGTGCCAGCAGCTTAGCAGGGGTCCGAACCTACGAGCAGTACTTC

V gene: TRBV6-1
D gene: TRBD2
J gene: TRBJ2-5
clone size: .
CDR3 protein: CASIHTSGRLGTQYF
CDR3 DNA: TGTGCCAGCATTCACACTAGCGGACGACTGGGGACCCAGTACTTC

V gene: TRBV9
D gene: TRBD2
J gene: TRBJ2-1
clone size: .
CDR3 protein: CASSATSGTASYNEQFF
CDR3 DNA: TGTGCCAGCAGCGCAACTAGCGGGACGGCCTCCTACAATGAGCAGTTCTTC

V gene: TRBV5-1
D gene: TRBD1
J gene: TRBJ1-1
clone size: .
CDR3 protein: CASSPETGLNAEAFF
CDR3 DNA: TGCGCCAGCAGCCCAGAGACAGGGCTTAACGCTGAAGCTTTCTTT

V gene: TRBV5-1
D gene: .
J gene: TRBJ2-7
clone size: .
CDR3 protein: CASRRSDRSLIYEQYF
CDR3 DNA: TGCGCCAGCAGGAGGTCGGACAGAAGTTTGATCTACGAGCAGTACTTC

V gene: TRBV10-1
D gene: TRBD2
J gene: TRBJ2-1
clone size: .
CDR3 protein: CASSEALGLAGVQNEQFF
CDR3 DNA: TGCGCCAGCAGTGAGGCCCTCGGACTAGCGGGAGTTCAGAATGAGCAGTTCTTC

V gene: TRBV28
D gene: .
J gene: TRBJ1-3
clone size: .
CDR3 protein: CASRLGGLASGNTIYF
CDR3 DNA: TGTGCCAGCAGGTTGGGGGGGCTAGCCTCTGGAAACACCATATATTTT

V gene: TRBV7-2
D gene: .
J gene: TRBJ2-1
clone size: .
CDR3 protein: CASRRGLQTTYNEQFF
CDR3 DNA: TGTGCCAGCAGACGAGGACTGCAGACCACATACAATGAGCAGTTCTTC

V gene: TRBV19
D gene: TRBD1
J gene: TRBJ1-2
clone size: .
CDR3 protein: CASSSGQGGIYGYTF
CDR3 DNA: TGTGCCAGTAGTTCTGGACAGGGGGGGATCTATGGCTACACCTTC

V gene: TRBV5-1
D gene: .
J gene: TRBJ2-2
clone size: .
CDR3 protein: CASSWGGSRTGELFF
CDR3 DNA: TGCGCCAGCAGCTGGGGAGGCAGCCGGACCGGGGAGCTGTTTTTT

V gene: TRBV7-3
D gene: TRBD1
J gene: TRBJ1-1
clone size: .
CDR3 protein: CASSPGTGSNTEAFF
CDR3 DNA: TGTGCCAGCAGCCCTGGGACAGGTTCGAACACTGAAGCTTTCTTT

V gene: TRBV28
D gene: .
J gene: TRBJ1-5
clone size: .
CDR3 protein: CASNNRLGAGNQPQHF
CDR3 DNA: TGTGCCAGCAATAACCGGCTGGGGGCTGGCAATCAGCCCCAGCATTTT

V gene: TRBV7-2
D gene: .
J gene: TRBJ2-7
clone size: .
CDR3 protein: CASSLVRYEQYF
CDR3 DNA: TGTGCCAGCAGCTTAGTTCGGTACGAGCAGTACTTC

V gene: TRBV19
D gene: TRBD1
J gene: TRBJ2-5
clone size: .
CDR3 protein: CASGTVKETQYF
CDR3 DNA: TGTGCCAGCGGGACAGTTAAAGAGACCCAGTACTTC

V gene: TRBV19
D gene: .
J gene: TRBJ1-2
clone size: .
CDR3 protein: CASSRGYGYTF
CDR3 DNA: TGTGCCAGTAGTAGAGGATATGGCTACACCTTC

V gene: TRBV4-3
D gene: TRBD1
J gene: TRBJ2-5
clone size: .
CDR3 protein: CASSQGRTGAQYF
CDR3 DNA: TGCGCCAGCAGCCAAGGCAGGACAGGGGCCCAGTACTTC

V gene: TRBV4-1
D gene: .
J gene: TRBJ2-3
clone size: .
CDR3 protein: CASSQGVAGTDTQYF
CDR3 DNA: TGCGCCAGCAGCCAAGGGGTAGCGGGCACAGATACGCAGTATTTT

V gene: TRBV5-4
D gene: TRBD1
J gene: TRBJ1-2
clone size: .
CDR3 protein: CASSWTGGNYGYTF
CDR3 DNA: TGTGCCAGCAGCTGGACAGGGGGTAACTATGGCTACACCTTC

V gene: TRBV7-9
D gene: TRBD1
J gene: TRBJ2-7
clone size: .
CDR3 protein: CASSRGTGVDEQYF
CDR3 DNA: TGTGCCAGCAGCAGAGGGACAGGGGTCGACGAGCAGTACTTC

V gene: TRBV11-2
D gene: .
J gene: TRBJ2-1
clone size: .
CDR3 protein: CASSRSGGNYNEQFF
CDR3 DNA: TGTGCCAGCAGCCGAAGTGGGGGGAACTACAATGAGCAGTTCTTC